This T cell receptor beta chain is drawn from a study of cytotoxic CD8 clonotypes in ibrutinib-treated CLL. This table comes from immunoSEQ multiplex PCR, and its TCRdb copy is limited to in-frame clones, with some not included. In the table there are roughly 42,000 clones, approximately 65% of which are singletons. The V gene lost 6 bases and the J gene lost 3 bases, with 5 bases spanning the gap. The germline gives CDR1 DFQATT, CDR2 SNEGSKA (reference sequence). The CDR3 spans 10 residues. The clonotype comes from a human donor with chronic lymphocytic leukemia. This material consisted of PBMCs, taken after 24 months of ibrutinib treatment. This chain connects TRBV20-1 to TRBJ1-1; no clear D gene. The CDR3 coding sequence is TGCAGTGCCAAGTACACTGAAGCTTTCTTT. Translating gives CSAKYTEAFF.